The 10 T cell receptor beta chains below come from one sample, sequenced in a study of T-cell memory formation after mild COVID-19. MiXCR, run by TCRdb on the 5' RACE reads, gives a single entry per CDR3 protein. The sample lists about 400,000 distinct CDR3 sequences; about an eighth were seen once. Sequencing was done on a sample of PBMCs or a T cell subset sorted from them (not recorded which). Source of these receptors: a man between 18 and 35 years old who had mild COVID-19 (a few samples of this study predate the infection). Cell type and time point are not known.

This clonotype was recorded a few times. This sequence joins TRBV6-4 and TRBJ2-2; 12 bases map to TRBD1. Looked up from germline, CDR1 is MRHNA and CDR2 is SNTAGT. The CDR3 is 16 amino acids. The ends lost 2 bases at V and 2 bases at J; junction bases unmatched: 0. The CDR3 loop is CASSDGTGGNTGELFF. The CDR3 nucleotides read TGTGCCAGCAGTGACGGGACAGGGGGCAACACCGGGGAGCTGTTTTTT.

The chain combines TRBV9 with TRBJ2-3; 9 bases line up with TRBD2. The CDR3 runs to 17 residues. V was pared by 0 bases and J by 2 bases, with 7 bases of the junction left unmatched. The germline V gene encodes CDR1 SGDLS and CDR2 YYNGEE. Written as DNA, the CDR3 is TGTGCCAGCAGCGTAGATGGTCTAGCGGGGCACACAGATACGCAGTATTTT. Amino acid sequence: CASSVDGLAGHTDTQYF.

This clonotype was observed many times. The genes are TRBV30 and TRBJ2-7; D call uncertain. The germline V gene has CDR1 GTSNPN and CDR2 SVGIG (reference sequence). The CDR3 runs to 11 residues. V lost 6 bases, J lost 1 base, and 7 bases lay in between. In nucleotides, the CDR3 is TGTGCCTGTACCACTTCCTACGAGCAGTACTTC. Protein: CACTTSYEQYF.

This clonotype has ten or more counts. The chain links TRBV4-2 to TRBJ2-3; D remains ambiguous. The CDR3 has 14 amino acids. The ends were cut back, 2 bases at V and 2 bases at J, with 8 bases in the middle. Germline CDR1 reads LGHNA; CDR2 reads YNFKEQ. CDR3 sequence reads: CASSQSESTDTQYF. CDR3 in DNA: TGTGCCAGCAGCCAATCCGAGTCCACAGATACGCAGTATTTT.

This clonotype was counted between two and nine times. The rearrangement joins TRBV7-2 to TRBJ2-3; TRBD2 matches 8 bases. This CDR3 has 16 residues. The V and J ends lost 2 bases and 2 bases, in that order; junction bases with no gene match: 6. Germline V gives CDR1 SGHTA, CDR2 FQGNSA. The CDR3 sequence is CASSLRPGGSTDTQYF. CDR3 DNA sequence: TGTGCCAGCAGCTTACGGCCGGGGGGGTCCACAGATACGCAGTATTTT. Full variable domain (remainder filled in from reference TRBV7-2 and TRBJ2-3): GAGVSQSPSNKVTEKGKDVELRCDPISGHTALYWYRQSLGQGLEFLIYFQGNSAPDKSGLPSDRFSAERTGGSVSTLTIQRTQQEDSAVYLCASSLRPGGSTDTQYFGPGTRLTVL.

This clonotype has just a few counts. The rearrangement links TRBV11-2 to TRBJ1-1; 7 bases agree with TRBD1. There are 16 residues in the CDR3. V was pared by 4 bases and J by 6 bases, with 14 bases of the junction left unmatched. Germline V gene lookup returns CDR1 SGHAT and CDR2 FQNNGV. The DNA of the CDR3 is TGTGCCAGCAGCTCCGCCACTAACAGGGGAGCCCCTGAAGCTTTCTTT. It encodes CASSSATNRGAPEAFF.

This clonotype was seen a few times. This chain uses TRBV28 with TRBJ1-2, with D perhaps TRBD1 (5 bases). The germline V gene has CDR1 MDHEN and CDR2 SYDVKM. Trimming pared 7 bases from V and 7 bases from J, leaving 13 bases between. The CDR3 is made up of 12 amino acids. The CDR3 here is CASTLSGVGYTF. As DNA, the CDR3 is TGTGCCAGCACACTATCGGGGGTTGGCTACACCTTC.

This clonotype was detected only a few times. The rearrangement links TRBV9 to TRBJ1-1, with a weak D call TRBD1 (6 bases). Germline V lookup: CDR1 SGDLS, CDR2 YYNGEE. The V gene lost 3 bases and the J gene lost 11 bases, with 14 bases spanning the gap. This CDR3 has 12 amino acids. The CDR3 spells CASSGYRQEAFF. The CDR3 bases are TGTGCCAGCAGCGGATACCGACAGGAGGCTTTCTTT.

CDR3 DNA sequence: TGTGCCAGCGGGAGGGGGGGCGCAGATACGCAGTATTTT. Protein: CASGRGGADTQYF. This chain connects TRBV7-2 to TRBJ2-3; a weak D match, TRBD2 (7 bases). CDR3 size: 13 residues. Trimming took off 8 bases at V and 4 bases at J, with 13 bases between the two ends. Germline CDR1 is SGHTA and CDR2 is FQGNSA.

The V gene is TRBV19, the J gene TRBJ1-2, with D tentatively TRBD1 (6 bases). Trimming left V 4 bases short and J 1 base short, with 16 bases between. Germline assignment: CDR1 LNHDA and CDR2 SQIVND (reference sequence). CDR3 length: 16 residues. The chain's CDR3 is CASSTEQGPINYGYTF. The CDR3 nucleotides are TGTGCCAGTAGTACCGAACAGGGACCGATTAACTATGGCTACACCTTC.